The 21 T cell receptor beta chains below all came from one sample that was sequenced in a study of blood T cell repertoires in COVID-19. Some clones are missing from TCRdb's copy, which holds only in-frame ones; the method was immunoSEQ multiplex PCR. The table shows a few hundred thousand clones, with 70% to 90% occurring only once. The sequenced sample was PBMCs or T cells enriched from blood (not recorded which). Receptors originate from a man under 40 who had recovered from COVID-19.

In its sample, this clone was seen a few times. Other DNA variants within this sample encode the same CDR3. V gene TRBV11-2 combines with J gene TRBJ2-7, with a weak D call TRBD2 (6 bases). Germline V gene data show CDR1 as SGHAT and CDR2 as FQNNGV. This CDR3 contains 14 residues. V was shortened by 1 base and J by 2 bases, with 9 bases between the two germline ends. The CDR3 sequence: CASSLVRGTYEQYF. The CDR3 DNA is TGTGCCAGCAGCTTAGTGCGGGGCACCTACGAGCAGTACTTC.

Points on this clone: The sample has other DNA sequences that encode this CDR3 too. In nucleotides, the CDR3 is TGTGCCAGCTCACCATCGACAGACGAGCAGTACTTC. Protein: CASSPSTDEQYF. The V gene is TRBV18, the J gene TRBJ2-7; maybe TRBD1 (5 bases). V lost 2 bases, J lost 5 bases, and 7 bases lay in between. This CDR3 has 12 residues. Germline V gives CDR1 KGHSH, CDR2 LQKENI. The variable domain in full, completed from reference TRBV18 and TRBJ2-7, reads NAGVMQNPRHLVRRRGQEARLRCSPMKGHSHVYWYRQLPEEGLKFMVYLQKENIIDESGMPKERFSAEFPKEGPSILRIQQVVRGDSAAYFCASSPSTDEQYFGPGTRLTVT.

J is TRBJ1-1 and V is TRBV5-1; 9 bases align to TRBD1. The CDR3 extends over 15 amino acids. J was trimmed by 0 bases and V by 3 bases; bases with no gene match: 3. Germline CDR1 reads SGHRS; CDR2 reads YFSETQ. The CDR3 loop reads CASSSGTGMNTEAFF. The CDR3 DNA is TGCGCCAGCAGCTCCGGGACAGGGATGAACACTGAAGCTTTCTTT.

The V gene is TRBV27, the J gene TRBJ2-7; possibly TRBD2 for D (6 bases). V dropped 5 bases and J dropped 7 bases, with 18 bases sitting between them. The CDR3 length is 14 residues. Looked up from germline, CDR1 is MNHEY and CDR2 is SMNVEV (reference sequence). In DNA, the CDR3 is TGTGCCAGCAGTCCCCTTGGGGGGAGTGGAGAGCAGTACTTC. Its translation is CASSPLGGSGEQYF.

The genes are TRBV2 and TRBJ1-1, with D possibly being TRBD1 (6 bases). This CDR3 contains 14 residues. Trimming shortened V by 7 bases and J by 1 base, and 13 bases separated the two germline ends. The germline V gene has CDR1 SNHLY and CDR2 FYNNEI. CDR3 sequence: CASNINRENTEAFF. DNA of the CDR3: TGTGCCAGCAACATTAACAGGGAGAACACTGAAGCTTTCTTT.

V usage is TRBV5-8 and J usage is TRBJ1-2; D call uncertain. The CDR3 sequence is 14 residues long. Germline assignment: CDR1 SGHTS and CDR2 YDEGEE. The V and J ends lost 4 bases and 2 bases respectively, with 12 bases between them. Here the CDR3 reads CASSQITVNYGYTF. The CDR3 region has the DNA TGTGCCAGCAGCCAAATTACTGTAAACTATGGCTACACCTTC.

The V call is TRBV19, the J call TRBJ1-1, with TRBD1 as a possible D gene (5 bases). Germline V gene lookup returns CDR1 LNHDA and CDR2 SQIVND (reference sequence). CDR3 length equals 15 residues. The V end was cut by 6 bases, the J end by 1 base, with 15 bases between. The CDR3, as DNA: TGTGCCAGTAGGGACGGGTCCCAGGGGAACACTGAAGCTTTCTTT. This codes for CASRDGSQGNTEAFF.

The V gene is TRBV29-1, the J gene TRBJ1-4, with a possible D match to TRBD1 (6 bases). This CDR3 comprises 14 residues. Per germline, CDR1 SQVTM and CDR2 ANQGSEA. Trimming removed 0 bases from V and 7 bases from J, with 12 bases in between. In DNA, the CDR3 is TGCAGCGTTGAAGATCTCGGACAGAGTGAAAAACTGTTTTTT. Amino acids: CSVEDLGQSEKLFF.

The CDR3: CASSPDRADNQPQHF. For the CDR3, the DNA is TGCGCCAGCAGCCCGGACAGGGCCGACAATCAGCCCCAGCATTTT. The rearrangement uses TRBV5-1 and TRBJ1-5, with 8 bases fitting TRBD1. After removal of 4 bases from V and 3 bases from J, the junction contained 6 bases not matched to a gene. Germline-derived CDR1 and CDR2 are SGHRS and YFSETQ. The CDR3 contains 15 residues.

The chain carries TRBV3-1 (or the pseudogene TRBV3-2) and TRBJ2-3, with TRBD2 identical over 9 bases. The CDR3 is 16 residues long. Germline CDR1 and CDR2: LGHDT and YNNKEL (reference sequence). Trimming removed 4 bases from V and 1 base from J; junction bases left unmatched: 6. The CDR3, as DNA: TGTGCCAGCAGCCTCCGGCGACTAGCGGGCACAGATACGCAGTATTTT. This gives the protein CASSLRRLAGTDTQYF.

This rearrangement joins TRBV30 to TRBJ1-6; 9 bases agree with TRBD1. Germline loops: CDR1 GTSNPN, CDR2 SVGIG (reference sequence). This CDR3 is built from 12 residues. The ends lost 5 bases at V and 7 bases at J; junction bases unmatched: 0. CDR3 in amino acids: CAWGQGNSPLHF. DNA for the CDR3: TGTGCCTGGGGACAGGGGAATTCACCCCTCCACTTT.

The sample holds one count of this clone. This chain joins TRBV5-1 and TRBJ1-1, with 10 bases lining up with TRBD1. The trim removed 2 bases at V and 3 bases at J, leaving 4 bases unmatched. The CDR3 extends over 15 amino acids. The germline CDR1 and CDR2 sequences are SGHRS and YFSETQ. The CDR3 reads CASSFYGTGDTEAFF. The CDR3 coding sequence is TGCGCCAGCAGCTTTTACGGGACAGGGGACACTGAAGCTTTCTTT.

V usage is TRBV19 and J usage is TRBJ2-1; TRBD1 might be the D (5 bases). Germline V lookup: CDR1 LNHDA, CDR2 SQIVND (reference sequence). The CDR3 length is 16 residues. The V end lost 6 bases, the J end lost 0 bases, and 15 bases lay between the germline ends. The CDR3: CASSPPDTSSYNEQFF. CDR3 DNA sequence: TGTGCCAGTAGCCCACCGGACACCAGCTCCTACAATGAGCAGTTCTTC.

This clone was seen once. The rearrangement joins TRBV19 to TRBJ1-2; weak D call: TRBD1 (5 bases). V dropped 4 bases and J dropped 0 bases, with 12 bases sitting between them. This CDR3 has 15 amino acids. CDR1 and CDR2 from the germline V gene are LNHDA and SQIVND (reference sequence). CDR3 DNA sequence: TGTGCCAGTAGTACCTCGACAGCAGCTAACTATGGCTACACCTTC. This codes for CASSTSTAANYGYTF.

The rearrangement joins TRBV4-1 to TRBJ2-5; TRBD2 might be the D (6 bases). This CDR3 has 15 residues. Trimming took off 5 bases at V and 0 bases at J, with 13 bases between the two ends. Germline CDR1 reads MGHRA; CDR2 reads YSYEKL. The chain's CDR3 is CASSAGTENQETQYF. In nucleotides, the CDR3 is TGCGCCAGCAGCGCGGGGACGGAAAACCAAGAGACCCAGTACTTC.

Worth noting for this clone: Relative to the germline gene, one junction end is altered; a read error may explain this. The chain couples TRBV12-3 or TRBV12-4 to TRBJ2-2; perhaps TRBD2 as D (5 bases). This CDR3 contains 11 residues. CDR3 bases: TGTGCCAGCAGCTTAATCGGGGAGTTGTTTTTT. This sequence encodes CASSLIGELFF.

J is TRBJ1-1 and V is TRBV2; 7 nucleotides line up with TRBD1. CDR1 and CDR2 (germline): SNHLY, FYNNEI. The CDR3 spans 13 residues. The V gene end was trimmed by 5 bases and the J gene end by 4 bases; junction bases not matched to a gene: 4. In nucleotides, the CDR3 is TGTGCCAGCAGTCGACAGGGCCTCACTGAAGCTTTCTTT. It codes for CASSRQGLTEAFF.

This clone was picked up one time. The chain combines TRBV27 with TRBJ1-2, with TRBD1 matching 8 bases. CDR3 size: 13 residues. The germline gives CDR1 MNHEY, CDR2 SMNVEV (reference sequence). V lost 3 bases and J lost 7; bases outside the gene matches: 4. The DNA of the CDR3 is TGTGCCAGCAGTTTCGGGACAGGCCGTGGCTACACCTTC. Its protein is CASSFGTGRGYTF.

The CDR3 bases are TGCGCCAGCAGCTTGCTAGGCGGACAGCAAAGCTCCTACGAGCAGTACTTC. It is translated as CASSLLGGQQSSYEQYF. The V gene is TRBV5-1, the J gene TRBJ2-7; D may be TRBD1 (6 bases). This CDR3 is built from 17 residues. From germline, CDR1 is SGHRS and CDR2 YFSETQ. Between the trimmed V and J ends, which lost 1 base and 0 bases, there was a span of 17 bases. Looking up the rest from reference TRBV5-1 and TRBJ2-7 gives the full variable domain: KAGVTQTPRYLIKTRGQQVTLSCSPISGHRSVSWYQQTPGQGLQFLFEYFSETQRNKGNFPGRFSGRQFSNSRSEMNVSTLELGDSALYLCASSLLGGQQSSYEQYFGPGTRLTVT.

V usage is TRBV19 and J usage is TRBJ1-5; no clear D gene. Between the trimmed V and J ends, which lost 6 bases and 5 bases, there was a span of 11 bases. Germline V gives CDR1 LNHDA, CDR2 SQIVND (reference sequence). The CDR3 totals 13 residues. CDR3 amino acids: CASSTRHDQPQHF. DNA for the CDR3: TGTGCCAGTAGCACCCGACACGATCAGCCCCAGCATTTT.

The CDR3 coding sequence is TGTGCCAGCACTTCCGGGACAGGCTTTTCACCCCTCCACTTT. It codes for CASTSGTGFSPLHF. The J gene is TRBJ1-6, the V gene TRBV6-5; 8 bases agree with TRBD1. V shed 7 bases and J 9 bases; nucleotides not matched to a gene: 8. CDR1 and CDR2 (germline): MNHEY, SVGAGI. The CDR3 covers 14 residues.